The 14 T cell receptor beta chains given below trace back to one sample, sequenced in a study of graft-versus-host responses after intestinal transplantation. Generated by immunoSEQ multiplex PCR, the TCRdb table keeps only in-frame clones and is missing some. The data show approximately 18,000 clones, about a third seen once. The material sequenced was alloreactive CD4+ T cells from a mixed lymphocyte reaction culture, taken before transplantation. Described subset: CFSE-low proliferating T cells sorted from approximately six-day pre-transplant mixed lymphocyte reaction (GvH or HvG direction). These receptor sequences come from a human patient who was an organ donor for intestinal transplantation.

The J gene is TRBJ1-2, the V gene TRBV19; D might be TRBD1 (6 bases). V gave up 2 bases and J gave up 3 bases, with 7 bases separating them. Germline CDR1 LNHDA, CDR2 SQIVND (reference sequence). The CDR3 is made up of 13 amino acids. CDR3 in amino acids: CASSIRGDYGYTF. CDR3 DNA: TGTGCCAGTAGTATAAGGGGGGACTATGGCTACACCTTC.

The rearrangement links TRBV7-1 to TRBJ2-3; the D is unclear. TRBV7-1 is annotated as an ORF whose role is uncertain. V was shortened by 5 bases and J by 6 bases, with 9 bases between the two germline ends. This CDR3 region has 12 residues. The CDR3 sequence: CASSPGPDTQYF. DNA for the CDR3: TGTGCCAGCAGCCCCGGGCCCGATACGCAGTATTTT.

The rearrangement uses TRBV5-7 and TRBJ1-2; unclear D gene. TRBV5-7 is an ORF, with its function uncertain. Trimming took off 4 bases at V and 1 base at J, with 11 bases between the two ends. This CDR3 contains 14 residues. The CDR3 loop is CASSLVALNYGYTF. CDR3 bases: TGTGCCAGCAGCCTAGTCGCTCTTAACTATGGCTACACCTTC.

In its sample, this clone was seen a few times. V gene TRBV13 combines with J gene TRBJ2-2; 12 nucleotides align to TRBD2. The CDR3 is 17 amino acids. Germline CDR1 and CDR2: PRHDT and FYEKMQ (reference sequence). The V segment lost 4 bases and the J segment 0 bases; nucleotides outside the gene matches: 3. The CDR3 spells CASSSWTSGANTGELFF. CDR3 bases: TGTGCCAGCAGCTCCTGGACTAGCGGGGCGAACACCGGGGAGCTGTTTTTT. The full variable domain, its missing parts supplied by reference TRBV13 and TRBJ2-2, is AAGVIQSPRHLIKEKRETATLKCYPIPRHDTVYWYQQGPGQDPQFLISFYEKMQSDKGSIPDRFSAQQFSDYHSELNMSSLELGDSALYFCASSSWTSGANTGELFFGEGSRLTVL.

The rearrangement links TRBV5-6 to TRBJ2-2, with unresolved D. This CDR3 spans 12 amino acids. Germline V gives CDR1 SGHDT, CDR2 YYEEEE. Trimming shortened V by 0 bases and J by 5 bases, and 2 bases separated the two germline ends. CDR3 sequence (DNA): TGTGCCAGCAGCTTGGCTACCGGGGAGCTGTTTTTT. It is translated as CASSLATGELFF.

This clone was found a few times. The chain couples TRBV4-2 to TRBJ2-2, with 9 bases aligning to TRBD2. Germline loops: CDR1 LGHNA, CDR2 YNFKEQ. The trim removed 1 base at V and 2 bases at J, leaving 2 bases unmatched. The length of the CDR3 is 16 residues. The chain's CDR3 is CASSQASGTNTGELFF. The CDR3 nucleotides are TGTGCCAGCAGCCAAGCTAGCGGGACTAACACCGGGGAGCTGTTTTTT.

The CDR3 bases are TGTGCCAGCAGCCTAAGACAGGACCAAGAGACCCAGTACTTC. It is translated as CASSLRQDQETQYF. This rearrangement joins TRBV6-6 to TRBJ2-5; weak D call: TRBD1 (6 bases). The CDR3 totals 14 residues. CDR1 and CDR2 (germline): MNHNY, SVGAGI (reference sequence). V was cut by 6 bases and J by 0 bases, with 11 bases left in between.

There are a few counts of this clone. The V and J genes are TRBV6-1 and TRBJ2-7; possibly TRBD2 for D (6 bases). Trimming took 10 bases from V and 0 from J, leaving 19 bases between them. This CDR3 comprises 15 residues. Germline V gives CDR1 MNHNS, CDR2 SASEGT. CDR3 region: CATRRERTLSYEQYF. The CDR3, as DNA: TGTGCCACCAGGAGGGAGCGGACACTCTCCTACGAGCAGTACTTC.

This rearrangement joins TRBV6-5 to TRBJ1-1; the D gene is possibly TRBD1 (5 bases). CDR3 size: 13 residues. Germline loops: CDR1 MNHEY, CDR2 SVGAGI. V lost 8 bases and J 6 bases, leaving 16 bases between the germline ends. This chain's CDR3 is CASLKGGGPEAFF. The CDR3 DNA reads TGTGCCAGCCTAAAGGGCGGGGGACCTGAAGCTTTCTTT.

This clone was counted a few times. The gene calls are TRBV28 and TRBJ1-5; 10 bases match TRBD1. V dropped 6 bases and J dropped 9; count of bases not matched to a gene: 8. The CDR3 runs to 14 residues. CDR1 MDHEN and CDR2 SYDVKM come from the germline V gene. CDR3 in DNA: TGTGCCAGCAGGGCGACAGGGGGCGCGGGGCCCCAGCATTTT. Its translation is CASRATGGAGPQHF.

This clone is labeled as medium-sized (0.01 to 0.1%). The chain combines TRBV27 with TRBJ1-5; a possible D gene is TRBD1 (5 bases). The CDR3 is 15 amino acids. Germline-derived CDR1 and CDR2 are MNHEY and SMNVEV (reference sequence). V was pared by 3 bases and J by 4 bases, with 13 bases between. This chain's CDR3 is CASSFYGQNNQPQHF. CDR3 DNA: TGTGCCAGCAGTTTTTACGGACAAAATAATCAGCCCCAGCATTTT.

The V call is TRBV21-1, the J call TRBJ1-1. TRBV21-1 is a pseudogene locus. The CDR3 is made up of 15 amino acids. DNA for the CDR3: TGTGCCAGCAGCAAAGCCGAGACCCAAAACACTGAAGCTTTCTTT. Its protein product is CASSKAETQNTEAFF.

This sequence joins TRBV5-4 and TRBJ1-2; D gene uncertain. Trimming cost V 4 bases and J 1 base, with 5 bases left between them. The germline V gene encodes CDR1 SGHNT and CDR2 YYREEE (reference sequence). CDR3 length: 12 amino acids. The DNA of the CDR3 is TGTGCCAGCAGCGGAAATAACTATGGCTACACCTTC. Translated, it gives CASSGNNYGYTF.

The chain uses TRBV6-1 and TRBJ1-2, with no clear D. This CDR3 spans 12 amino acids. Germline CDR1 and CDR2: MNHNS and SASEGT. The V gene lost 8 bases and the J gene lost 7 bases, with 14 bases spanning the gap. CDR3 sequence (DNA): TGTGCCAGCCAACCCCCGTGGCGTGGCTACACCTTC. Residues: CASQPPWRGYTF.